Shown below are 12 T cell receptor beta chains from a single sample sequenced in a study of blood T cell repertoires in COVID-19. Here immunoSEQ multiplex PCR was the method, and the copy in TCRdb shows in-frame clones only, minus some. The table has some 180,000 clones, roughly 91% seen once. The sample taken for sequencing was peripheral blood. Every receptor here comes from a man aged 18 to 29 with COVID-19, enrolled during active disease.

The J gene is TRBJ2-7, the V gene TRBV10-3; D perhaps matches TRBD1 (5 bases). Germline CDR1 reads ENHRY; CDR2 reads SYGVKD. CDR3 size: 13 residues. Trimming took 7 bases from V and 0 from J, leaving 10 bases between them. CDR3 loop: CAIIARASYEQYF. The CDR3 nucleotides read TGTGCCATCATAGCCAGGGCCTCCTACGAGCAGTACTTC.

The chain carries TRBV11-2 and TRBJ2-7; 7 nucleotides align to TRBD2. Germline loops: CDR1 SGHAT, CDR2 FQNNGV. V lost 1 base and J lost 3; bases outside the gene matches: 6. CDR3 length equals 15 residues. The CDR3: CASSLAAGDLYEQYF. The CDR3 region has the DNA TGTGCCAGCAGCTTAGCTGCGGGAGACCTCTACGAGCAGTACTTC. Based on the CDR3 plus reference TRBV11-2 and TRBJ2-7, the full variable domain is EAGVAQSPRYKIIEKRQSVAFWCNPISGHATLYWYQQILGQGPKLLIQFQNNGVVDDSQLPKDRFSAERLKGVDSTLKIQPAKLEDSAVYLCASSLAAGDLYEQYFGPGTRLTVT.

This chain joins TRBV7-2 and TRBJ2-6; 7 bases align to TRBD1. The CDR3 extends over 18 amino acids. Germline V CDR1 and CDR2: SGHTA, FQGNSA. V trimming: 2 bases; J trimming: 0 bases; junction bases outside the gene matches: 7. This CDR3 is CASSLSLGQHSGANVLTF. As DNA, the CDR3 is TGTGCCAGCAGCTTATCATTGGGACAGCACTCTGGGGCCAACGTCCTGACTTTC.

The chain is built from TRBV11-2 and TRBJ2-7; the match to TRBD2 covers 10 bases. After removal of 3 bases from V and 3 bases from J, the junction contained 5 bases not matched to a gene. The CDR3 loop spans 15 amino acids. The germline V gene encodes CDR1 SGHAT and CDR2 FQNNGV. CDR3 sequence (DNA): TGTGCCAGCAGCTTCGAAGCTAGCGGGAGCTACGAGCAGTACTTC. It codes for CASSFEASGSYEQYF.

V and J are TRBV27 and TRBJ2-7; D call uncertain. This CDR3 comprises 14 residues. The ends were cut back, 6 bases at V and 0 bases at J, with 12 bases in the middle. Germline V lookup: CDR1 MNHEY, CDR2 SMNVEV (reference sequence). In nucleotides, the CDR3 is TGTGCCAGCAGACCTAGACCTAGCTCCTACGAGCAGTACTTC. This encodes CASRPRPSSYEQYF.

V usage is TRBV5-1 and J usage is TRBJ2-3; a possible D gene is TRBD2 (5 bases). The CDR3 has 14 residues. V dropped 4 bases and J dropped 0 bases, with 9 bases sitting between them. Germline V gene lookup returns CDR1 SGHRS and CDR2 YFSETQ. CDR3 sequence (DNA): TGCGCCAGCAGCCAAGGACTTAGCACAGATACGCAGTATTTT. Residues: CASSQGLSTDTQYF.

The chain links TRBV30 to TRBJ2-1, with D tentatively TRBD2 (6 bases). The CDR3 sequence is 13 residues long. The V gene lost 3 bases and the J gene lost 10 bases, with 16 bases spanning the gap. Germline V gene lookup returns CDR1 GTSNPN and CDR2 SVGIG (reference sequence). CDR3 loop: CAWSTGGGGEQFF. The CDR3 nucleotides are TGTGCCTGGAGCACTGGGGGAGGTGGGGAGCAGTTCTTC. Filled out from reference TRBV30 and TRBJ2-1, the complete variable domain reads SQTIHQWPATLVQPVGSPLSLECTVEGTSNPNLYWYRQAAGRGLQLLFYSVGIGQISSEVPQNLSASRPQDRQFILSSKKLLLSDSGFYLCAWSTGGGGEQFFGPGTRLTVL.

V is TRBV7-9 and J is TRBJ1-3, with 7 bases lining up with TRBD1. From germline, CDR1 is SEHNR and CDR2 FQNEAQ (reference sequence). The CDR3 runs to 13 residues. The junction had 3 bases not matched to a gene; V was cut back by 5 bases and J by 5 bases. The DNA of the CDR3 is TGTGCCAGCAGCCCGGACAGGCGAAACACCATATATTTT. Amino acid sequence: CASSPDRRNTIYF.

This clone has a single count. V usage is TRBV10-3 and J usage is TRBJ1-3, with 9 bases identical to TRBD1. Germline V gene data show CDR1 as ENHRY and CDR2 as SYGVKD. The V and J ends lost 6 bases and 2 bases, in that order; junction bases with no gene match: 5. The CDR3 sequence is 15 residues long. The CDR3 region has the DNA TGTGCCATCAGCCCGGACAGGGGCGCTGGAAACACCATATATTTT. Translating it yields CAISPDRGAGNTIYF.

The J gene is TRBJ2-1, the V gene TRBV4-3, with 11 bases lining up with TRBD2. Germline V CDR1 and CDR2: LGHNA, YSLEER. Trimming cost V 3 bases and J 4 bases; bases outside gene matches: 2. The CDR3 has 15 amino acids. DNA of the CDR3: TGCGCCAGCAGCCACGGGACTAGCGGATACAATGAGCAGTTCTTC. Translated: CASSHGTSGYNEQFF.

This chain connects TRBV4-1 to TRBJ2-2, with TRBD2 matching 9 bases. V lost 3 bases and J lost 6; bases outside the gene matches: 8. The germline CDR1 and CDR2 sequences are MGHRA and YSYEKL. CDR3 size: 16 residues. CDR3 sequence: CASSQGELAGAGELFF. CDR3 DNA: TGCGCCAGCAGCCAGGGGGAACTAGCGGGCGCCGGGGAGCTGTTTTTT.

J is TRBJ2-1 and V is TRBV10-3; TRBD2 agrees at 14 bases. CDR3 size: 17 residues. CDR1 is ENHRY and CDR2 is SYGVKD in the germline V gene. The trim removed 0 bases at V and 8 bases at J, leaving 6 bases unmatched. CDR3 residues: CAISESRTSGRIHEQFF. CDR3 sequence (DNA): TGTGCCATCAGTGAGTCCCGGACTAGCGGGAGGATACATGAGCAGTTCTTC.